The clone carrying this TCR beta chain occurred a few times. Its antigen is not identified. The data belong to a study of beta chain features in type 1 diabetes. Study overall: Across all samples, fewer than 120,000,000 sorted cells were examined.

The CDR3 is 12 amino acids. V was trimmed by 6 bases and J by 2 bases, leaving 7 bases between them. In germline, CDR1 is LNHDA, CDR2 SQIVND (reference sequence). The authors sorted CD4+ naive, central memory, regulatory and stem cell-like memory cells via CD45RO/CCR7/CD25/CD127/CD95/CD27. The sequenced template was cDNA made from the entire isolated RNA. The method was immunoSEQ multiplex PCR; TCRdb's version includes in-frame clones alone and lacks a portion of them. This table has about 110,000 clones, under 40% appearing once. Notes on the study in general: It was not settled here whether HLA type affects TCRB rearrangement. Patients' naive, central memory and Treg TCRB repertoires seemed closer to one another than those of healthy donors.

The chain couples TRBV19 to TRBJ1-2, with unresolved D. This sequence was found in a woman under 30 in good health. Sequencing was carried out using stem cell memory CD4+ T cells from blood. CDR3 amino acids: CASSEKNYGYTF. The CDR3 coding sequence is TGTGCCAGTAGCGAGAAGAACTATGGCTACACCTTC.